This T cell receptor beta chain emerged from a study of shared clonotypes between healthy human individuals. About 30,000 T cell genomes, or roughly 200 ng DNA, went into the sorted-subset replicate PCRs. As handled by the study authors: Junction-only sequences without quality scores came from ImmunoSEQ, so filtering differed. Sequencing was performed with immunoSEQ multiplex PCR; in TCRdb, only in-frame clones are kept and a portion is missing. V and J calls and clone size come straight from that table; D and trimming were deduced from the DNA. The repertoire holds 2,100,000 or so clones, with 90% to 97% as singletons. Whole-study results and caveats: Tissues were not sampled, only blood, and their repertoires likely differ.

This CDR3 has 14 amino acids. V lost 3 bases to trimming and J lost 8 bases, with 14 bases between them. Per the germline V gene, CDR1 is SGHDT and CDR2 is YYEEEE. To note about this clone: Its target is unknown.

Material for sequencing was naive CD4+ T cells sorted from blood. Subset reported: CD45RA+ positively selected. This TCR was sampled from a man aged 18 to 29 in good health. This chain links TRBV5-6 with TRBJ1-4, with a weak D call TRBD1 (6 bases). The CDR3 bases are TGTGCCAGCAGCTGGAAGGGGGTAGGGGAAAAACTGTTTTTT. Translating it yields CASSWKGVGEKLFF.